The next 25 T cell receptor beta chains were all read from a single sample in a study of T-cell reconstitution after alpha-beta-depleted transplantation in children. The authors prepared the TCRbeta library with unique molecular identifiers. TCRdb re-analysed the PCR reads in MiXCR, keeping a single row per CDR3 protein. This sample yields around 92,000 distinct CDR3 sequences, of which 9% to 15% are seen a single time; around 13% belongs to the top ten. The material was PBMCs from the stem cell graft donor, obtained from the stem cell graft. The receptor source for this set is a human donor who donated a stem cell graft to a child with inherited bone marrow failure.

This clonotype was observed at least ten times. The rearrangement links TRBV5-5 to TRBJ2-7; 7 bases line up with TRBD2. CDR3 length: 13 residues. The trim removed 0 bases at V and 3 bases at J, leaving 0 bases unmatched. CDR1 SGHKS and CDR2 YYEKEE come from the germline V gene (reference sequence). DNA of the CDR3: TGTGCCAGCAGCTTGGGGGACTACTACGAGCAGTACTTC. This gives the protein CASSLGDYYEQYF.

This clonotype was seen many times. V is TRBV12-3 or TRBV12-4 and J is TRBJ1-2, with TRBD1 matching over 8 bases. The length of the CDR3 is 14 residues. Trimming at V came to 3 bases and at J to 4 bases, leaving 4 bases not matched to a gene. The CDR3 is CASSLPGGVYGYTF. Here the CDR3 DNA reads TGTGCCAGCAGTTTGCCAGGGGGCGTCTATGGCTACACCTTC.

This clonotype was picked up many times. This chain connects TRBV20-1 to TRBJ1-2; 8 nucleotides align to TRBD1. The CDR3 runs 14 residues. The ends lost 6 bases at V and 3 bases at J; junction bases unmatched: 9. CDR1 DFQATT and CDR2 SNEGSKA come from the germline V gene (reference sequence). In nucleotides, the CDR3 is TGCAGTGCCTGGGGACAGGTTGCCTACTATGGCTACACCTTC. Its protein is CSAWGQVAYYGYTF.

The J gene is TRBJ2-7, the V gene TRBV29-1, with D tentatively TRBD1 (7 bases). Germline V gene sequence: CDR1 SQVTM, CDR2 ANQGSEA. This CDR3 is 14 amino acids long. The V and J ends lost 3 bases and 3 bases respectively, with 15 bases between them. This CDR3 is CSVDGGGSVYEQYF. The CDR3 DNA follows: TGCAGCGTTGATGGAGGGGGCTCCGTCTACGAGCAGTACTTC.

The table lists this clonotype with many counts. The gene calls are TRBV27 and TRBJ1-1, with unresolved D. Between the trimmed V and J ends, which lost 7 bases and 6 bases, there was a span of 12 bases. Germline-derived CDR1 and CDR2 are MNHEY and SMNVEV (reference sequence). This CDR3 region has 12 residues. The CDR3: CASTSSRAEAFF. The CDR3 nucleotides are TGTGCCAGCACCAGTAGTAGGGCTGAAGCTTTCTTT.

This clonotype was seen many times. The gene calls are TRBV29-1 and TRBJ1-4; the D gene is possibly TRBD1 (6 bases). CDR1 SQVTM and CDR2 ANQGSEA come from the germline V gene. The CDR3 loop spans 12 amino acids. The V gene lost 5 bases and the J gene lost 7 bases, with 11 bases spanning the gap. CDR3 sequence reads: CSVWAGAEKLFF. For the CDR3, the DNA is TGCAGCGTTTGGGCAGGGGCTGAAAAACTGTTTTTT.

This clonotype was counted between two and nine times. A much larger clonotype is one base distant, so this may be a read error. The V gene is TRBV20-1, the J gene TRBJ2-2; 9 nucleotides match TRBD2. Germline trimming cut 3 bases from V and 7 bases from J; bases unmatched to any gene: 12. CDR3 size: 16 residues. CDR1 and CDR2 (germline): DFQATT, SNEGSKA (reference sequence). The CDR3 DNA reads TGCAGTGCTAGTCGGGGCGGGAGGGCCTCTGGCGGGGAGCTGTTTTTT. Amino acid sequence: CSASRGGRASGGELFF.

This clonotype was seen ten or more times. The genes are TRBV7-2 and TRBJ2-5; TRBD2 matches at 10 bases. CDR3 length equals 15 residues. Trimming cost V 1 base and J 6 bases; bases outside gene matches: 5. The germline CDR1 and CDR2 sequences are SGHTA and FQGNSA. The DNA for the CDR3 is TGTGCCAGCAGCTTAGGAAGCGGGAGGGTACAGACCCAGTACTTC. Translating gives CASSLGSGRVQTQYF.

This clonotype was observed a handful of times. The V gene is TRBV29-1, the J gene TRBJ1-4; D gene uncertain. CDR3 length equals 12 residues. V lost 5 bases and J 6 bases, leaving 10 bases between the germline ends. Germline values: CDR1 SQVTM, CDR2 ANQGSEA. The CDR3 loop reads CSVRSGDEKLFF. CDR3 in DNA: TGCAGCGTTCGATCAGGCGATGAAAAACTGTTTTTT. Full variable domain (missing parts from reference TRBV29-1 and TRBJ1-4): SAVISQKPSRDICQRGTSLTIQCQVDSQVTMMFWYRQQPGQSLTLIATANQGSEATYESGFVIDKFPISRPNLTFSTLTVSNMSPEDSSIYLCSVRSGDEKLFFGSGTQLSVL.

This clonotype was detected ten times or more. The V and J genes are TRBV7-9 and TRBJ1-2; D not certain. Germline loops: CDR1 SEHNR, CDR2 FQNEAQ (reference sequence). Trimming removed 1 base at V and 6 bases at J, with 6 bases between. CDR3 length: 12 residues. The CDR3 region is CASSLGVHGYTF. The CDR3 DNA is TGTGCCAGCAGCTTAGGGGTCCATGGCTACACCTTC.

This clonotype has just a few counts. The chain employs TRBV28 and TRBJ2-7, with unresolved D. CDR3 length: 11 amino acids. The germline V and J ends were trimmed by 3 bases and 4 bases, with 4 bases remaining between them. Germline V gives CDR1 MDHEN, CDR2 SYDVKM. CDR3 loop: CASSFTYEQYF. CDR3 DNA: TGTGCCAGCAGTTTTACGTACGAGCAGTACTTC. Looking up the rest from reference TRBV28 and TRBJ2-7 gives the full variable domain: DVKVTQSSRYLVKRTGEKVFLECVQDMDHENMFWYRQDPGLGLRLIYFSYDVKMKEKGDIPEGYSVSREKKERFSLILESASTNQTSMYLCASSFTYEQYFGPGTRLTVT.

This clonotype has ten or more counts. V gene TRBV3-1 combines with J gene TRBJ2-2; D is unresolved. V was pared by 4 bases and J by 2 bases, with 2 bases between. The CDR3 runs 12 residues. Germline V gene lookup returns CDR1 LGHDT and CDR2 YNNKEL (reference sequence). CDR3 sequence: CASSPNTGELFF. CDR3 coding DNA: TGTGCCAGCAGCCCAAACACCGGGGAGCTGTTTTTT.

This clonotype was detected only a few times. This rearrangement joins TRBV5-1 to TRBJ2-3; D possibly corresponds to TRBD1 (5 bases). Germline V lookup: CDR1 SGHRS, CDR2 YFSETQ. The CDR3 consists of 13 residues. V was shortened by 0 bases and J by 6 bases, with 8 bases between the two germline ends. CDR3 loop: CASSLDPGDTQYF. The CDR3 DNA is TGCGCCAGCAGCTTGGACCCAGGGGATACGCAGTATTTT.

V and J are TRBV11-2 and TRBJ1-6, with 7 bases lining up with TRBD1. The CDR3 covers 14 residues. Germline V gene sequence: CDR1 SGHAT, CDR2 FQNNGV. V shed 4 bases and J 10 bases; nucleotides not matched to a gene: 7. The CDR3 spells CASSSDRVGSPLHF. The DNA for the CDR3 is TGTGCCAGCAGCTCCGACAGGGTCGGGTCACCCCTCCACTTT. Together with reference TRBV11-2 and TRBJ1-6, the CDR3 gives the full variable domain: EAGVAQSPRYKIIEKRQSVAFWCNPISGHATLYWYQQILGQGPKLLIQFQNNGVVDDSQLPKDRFSAERLKGVDSTLKIQPAKLEDSAVYLCASSSDRVGSPLHFGNGTRLTVT.

At least ten counts were recorded for this clonotype. The J gene is TRBJ2-3, the V gene TRBV7-2; tentative D call: TRBD2 (6 bases). This CDR3 is 13 amino acids long. V was cut by 5 bases and J by 6 bases, with 12 bases left in between. The V gene's germline CDR1 is SGHTA and CDR2 FQGNSA. The DNA for the CDR3 is TGTGCCAGCAGCGACACGAGCGGGGATACGCAGTATTTT. As protein: CASSDTSGDTQYF.

This clonotype was recorded many times. The rearrangement uses TRBV6-5 and TRBJ2-1, with TRBD1 matching 8 bases. With V trimmed by 0 bases and J by 2 bases, 0 bases remained unmatched. CDR3 length: 15 residues. From germline, CDR1 is MNHEY and CDR2 SVGAGI. The CDR3 nucleotides read TGTGCCAGCAGTTACTCGGGACAGGCCTACAATGAGCAGTTCTTC. Translating gives CASSYSGQAYNEQFF.

In this sample, this clonotype turned up many times. The V gene is TRBV7-8, the J gene TRBJ1-1; D gene unclear. The germline gives CDR1 SGHVS, CDR2 FQNEAQ. The CDR3 spans 14 residues. V lost 1 base and J lost 0, with 6 bases in between. In DNA, the CDR3 is TGTGCCAGCAGCTTAGGGCACATGAACACTGAAGCTTTCTTT. Translation: CASSLGHMNTEAFF.

The table lists this clonotype with many counts. The chain couples TRBV5-5 to TRBJ2-7, with D unresolved. V lost 4 bases, J lost 3 bases, and 8 bases lay in between. The germline CDR1 and CDR2 sequences are SGHKS and YYEKEE (reference sequence). CDR3 length: 12 residues. Written as DNA, the CDR3 is TGTGCCAGCAGCCCGATACTCTACGAGCAGTACTTC. Encoded protein: CASSPILYEQYF. The complete variable domain, with remaining parts taken from reference TRBV5-5 and TRBJ2-7, reads DAGVTQSPTHLIKTRGQQVTLRCSPISGHKSVSWYQQVLGQGPQFIFQYYEKEERGRGNFPDRFSARQFPNYSSELNVNALLLGDSALYLCASSPILYEQYFGPGTRLTVT.

Many counts were recorded for this clonotype. This chain uses TRBV28 with TRBJ1-1; 9 nucleotides line up with TRBD1. The CDR3 totals 15 residues. J gave up 5 bases and V 3 bases, and 7 bases lay outside the gene matches. Per germline, CDR1 MDHEN and CDR2 SYDVKM. DNA of the CDR3: TGTGCCAGCAGTTTGGGGGACAGGGAACGAACTGAAGCTTTCTTT. This translates into CASSLGDRERTEAFF.

This clonotype has ten or more counts. The chain joins TRBV20-1 to TRBJ1-2; no clear D gene. This CDR3 is built from 9 residues. Trimming left V 3 bases short and J 7 bases short, with 3 bases between. Germline CDR1 and CDR2: DFQATT and SNEGSKA (reference sequence). The CDR3 protein is CSASVGYTF. CDR3 in DNA: TGCAGTGCTAGCGTTGGCTACACCTTC.

This clonotype was found many times. The rearrangement uses TRBV7-8 and TRBJ2-7, with D tentatively TRBD2 (6 bases). The CDR3 contains 18 residues. Germline V lookup: CDR1 SGHVS, CDR2 FQNEAQ. V lost 2 bases to trimming and J lost 4 bases, with 24 bases between them. This CDR3 reads CASSLWFIGLQNHYEQYF. The CDR3, as DNA: TGTGCCAGCAGCTTATGGTTTATTGGACTACAAAACCATTACGAGCAGTACTTC.

The sample holds many counts of this clonotype. CDR3: CASSHLNQPQHF. The CDR3 bases are TGTGCCAGCAGTCACTTAAATCAGCCCCAGCATTTT. This sequence joins TRBV12-3 or TRBV12-4 and TRBJ1-5; no definite D call. With 5 bases removed from V and 4 bases from J, the gap between germline ends came to 6 bases. CDR3 length equals 12 residues.

Notes on this clonotype: Just one base apart from a much larger clone, this may be a read error. The DNA for the CDR3 is TGTGCCAGCAAGGCCGACACATTGTCTGAAGCTTTCTTT. It specifies CASKADTLSEAFF. The gene calls are TRBV2 and TRBJ1-1; no reliable D call. The V end was cut by 7 bases, the J end by 6 bases, with 15 bases between. Germline assignment: CDR1 SNHLY and CDR2 FYNNEI. CDR3 size: 13 residues.

There are many counts of this clonotype. DNA of the CDR3: TGTGCCAGCGCTCCCGCTAATTCACCCCTCCACTTT. This gives the protein CASAPANSPLHF. The chain carries TRBV27 and TRBJ1-6; D call uncertain. Germline values: CDR1 MNHEY, CDR2 SMNVEV (reference sequence). The ends were cut back, 8 bases at V and 6 bases at J, with 8 bases in the middle. This CDR3 is 12 amino acids long.

In this sample, this clonotype turned up many times. CDR3 bases: TGTGCCAGCAGCTTAAACCCGGGACGGAGCCCAGGAAACACCATATATTTT. Translating it yields CASSLNPGRSPGNTIYF. V and J are TRBV7-8 and TRBJ1-3; the D gene is possibly TRBD1 (5 bases). The V end was cut by 2 bases, the J end by 4 bases, with 18 bases between. The CDR3 runs 17 residues. Germline values: CDR1 SGHVS, CDR2 FQNEAQ.